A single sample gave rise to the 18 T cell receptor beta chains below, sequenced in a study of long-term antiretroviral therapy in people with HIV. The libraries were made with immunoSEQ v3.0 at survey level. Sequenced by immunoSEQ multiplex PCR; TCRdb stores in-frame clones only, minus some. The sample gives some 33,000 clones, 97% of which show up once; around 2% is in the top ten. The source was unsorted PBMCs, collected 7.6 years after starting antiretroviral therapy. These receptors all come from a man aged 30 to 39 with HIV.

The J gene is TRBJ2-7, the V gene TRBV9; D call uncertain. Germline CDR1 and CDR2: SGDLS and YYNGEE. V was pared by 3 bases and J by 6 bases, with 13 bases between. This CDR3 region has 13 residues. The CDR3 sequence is CASSAPASSEQYF. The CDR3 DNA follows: TGTGCCAGCAGCGCCCCAGCATCGAGCGAGCAGTACTTC.

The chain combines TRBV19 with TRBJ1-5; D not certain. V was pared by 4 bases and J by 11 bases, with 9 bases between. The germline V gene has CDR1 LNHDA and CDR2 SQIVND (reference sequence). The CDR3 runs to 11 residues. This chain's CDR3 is CASSTRKSQHF. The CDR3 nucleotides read TGTGCCAGTAGTACCCGTAAGTCCCAGCATTTT.

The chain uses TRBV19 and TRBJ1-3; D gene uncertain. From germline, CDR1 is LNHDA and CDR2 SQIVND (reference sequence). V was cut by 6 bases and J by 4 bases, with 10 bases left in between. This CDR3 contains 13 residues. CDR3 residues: CASSEDQGNTIYF. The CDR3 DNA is TGTGCCAGTAGCGAGGACCAAGGAAACACCATATATTTT.

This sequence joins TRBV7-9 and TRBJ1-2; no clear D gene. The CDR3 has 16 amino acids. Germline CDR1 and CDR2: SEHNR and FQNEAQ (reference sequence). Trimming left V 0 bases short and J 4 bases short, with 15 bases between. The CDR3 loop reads CASSLALRELPYGYTF. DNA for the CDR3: TGTGCCAGCAGCTTAGCGCTTCGGGAATTGCCCTATGGCTACACCTTC. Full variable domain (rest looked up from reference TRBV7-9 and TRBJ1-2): DTGVSQNPRHKITKRGQNVTFRCDPISEHNRLYWYRQTLGQGPEFLTYFQNEAQLEKSRLLSDRFSAERPKGSFSTLEIQRTEQGDSAMYLCASSLALRELPYGYTFGSGTRLTVV.

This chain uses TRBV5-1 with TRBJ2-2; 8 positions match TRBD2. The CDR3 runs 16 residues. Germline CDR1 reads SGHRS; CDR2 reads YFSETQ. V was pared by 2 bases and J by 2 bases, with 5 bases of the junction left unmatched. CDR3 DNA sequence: TGCGCCAGCAGCTTTACAGCGGGGGATAACACCGGGGAGCTGTTTTTT. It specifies CASSFTAGDNTGELFF.

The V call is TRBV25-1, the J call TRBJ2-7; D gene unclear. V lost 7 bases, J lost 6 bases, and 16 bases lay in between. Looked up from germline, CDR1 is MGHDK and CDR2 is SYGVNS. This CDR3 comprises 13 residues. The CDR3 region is CASISEFSSEQYF. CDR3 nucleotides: TGTGCCAGCATTTCGGAGTTCTCATCCGAGCAGTACTTC.

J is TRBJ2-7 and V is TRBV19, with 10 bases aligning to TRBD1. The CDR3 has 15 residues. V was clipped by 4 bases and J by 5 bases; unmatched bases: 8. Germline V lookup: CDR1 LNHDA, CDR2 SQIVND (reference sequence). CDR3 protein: CASSTPGQGNDEQYF. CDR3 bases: TGTGCCAGTAGTACCCCGGGACAGGGGAACGACGAGCAGTACTTC.

CDR3: CASSLDNRQYF. CDR3 bases: TGTGCCAGCAGCTTGGACAACCGGCAGTACTTC. The chain couples TRBV5-6 to TRBJ2-7; D uncertain. This CDR3 is 11 amino acids long. Per the germline V gene, CDR1 is SGHDT and CDR2 is YYEEEE. The V end lost 0 bases, the J end lost 9 bases, and 7 bases lay between the germline ends.

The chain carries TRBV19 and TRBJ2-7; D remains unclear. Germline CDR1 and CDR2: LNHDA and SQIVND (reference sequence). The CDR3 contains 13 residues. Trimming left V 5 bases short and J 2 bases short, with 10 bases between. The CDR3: CASSVAEAYEQYF. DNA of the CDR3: TGTGCCAGTAGTGTGGCAGAGGCCTACGAGCAGTACTTC. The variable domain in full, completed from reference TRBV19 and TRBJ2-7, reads DGGITQSPKYLFRKEGQNVTLSCEQNLNHDAMYWYRQDPGQGLRLIYYSQIVNDFQKGDIAEGYSVSREKKESFPLTVTSAQKNPTAFYLCASSVAEAYEQYFGPGTRLTVT.

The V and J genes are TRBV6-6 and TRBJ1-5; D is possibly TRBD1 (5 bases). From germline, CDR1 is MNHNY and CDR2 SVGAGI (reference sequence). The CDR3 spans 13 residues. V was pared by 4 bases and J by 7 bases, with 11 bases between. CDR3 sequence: CASSWPGPQPQHF. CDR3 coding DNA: TGTGCCAGCAGTTGGCCAGGGCCCCAGCCCCAGCATTTT.

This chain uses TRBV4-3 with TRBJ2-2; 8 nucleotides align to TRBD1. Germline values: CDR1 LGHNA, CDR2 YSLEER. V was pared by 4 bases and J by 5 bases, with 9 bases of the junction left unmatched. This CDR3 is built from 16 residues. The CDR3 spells CASSLLRGQDTGELFF. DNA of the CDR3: TGCGCCAGCAGCCTCCTCCGGGGACAGGATACCGGGGAGCTGTTTTTT.

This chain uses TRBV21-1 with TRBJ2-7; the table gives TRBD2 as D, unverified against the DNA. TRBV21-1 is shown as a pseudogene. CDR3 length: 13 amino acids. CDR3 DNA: TGTGCCAGCTTGATTAGCAGCTCCTACGAGCAGTACTTC. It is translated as CASLISSSYEQYF.

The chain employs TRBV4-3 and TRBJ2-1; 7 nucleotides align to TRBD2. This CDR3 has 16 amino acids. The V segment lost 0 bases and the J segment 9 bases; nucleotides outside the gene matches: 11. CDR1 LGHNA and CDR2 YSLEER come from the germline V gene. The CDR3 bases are TGCGCCAGCAGCCAAGATCCAGAAAGCGGGGAACGTGAGCAGTTCTTC. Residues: CASSQDPESGEREQFF.

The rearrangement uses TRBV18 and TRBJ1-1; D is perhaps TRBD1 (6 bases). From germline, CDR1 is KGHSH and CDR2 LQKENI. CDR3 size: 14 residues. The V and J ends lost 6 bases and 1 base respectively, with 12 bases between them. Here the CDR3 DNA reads TGTGCCAGCTCCCTACAGGGTCGGAACACTGAAGCTTTCTTT. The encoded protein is CASSLQGRNTEAFF.

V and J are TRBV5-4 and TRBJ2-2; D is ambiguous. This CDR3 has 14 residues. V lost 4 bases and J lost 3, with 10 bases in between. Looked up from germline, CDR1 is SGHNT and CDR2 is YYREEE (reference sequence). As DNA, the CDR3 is TGTGCCAGCAGCATACCACCATACACCGGGGAGCTGTTTTTT. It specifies CASSIPPYTGELFF.

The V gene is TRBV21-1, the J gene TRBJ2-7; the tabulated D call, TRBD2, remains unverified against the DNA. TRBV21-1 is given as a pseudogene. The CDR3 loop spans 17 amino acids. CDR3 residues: CASSLTPGLAGGYEQYF. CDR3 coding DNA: TGTGCCAGCAGCCTAACCCCGGGACTAGCGGGGGGCTACGAGCAGTACTTC.

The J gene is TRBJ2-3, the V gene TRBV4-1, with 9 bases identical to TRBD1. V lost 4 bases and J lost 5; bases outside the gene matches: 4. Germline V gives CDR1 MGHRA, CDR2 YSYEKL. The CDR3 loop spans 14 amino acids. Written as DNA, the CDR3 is TGCGCCAGCAGCCTGCCGGGACAGGGAGATACGCAGTATTTT. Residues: CASSLPGQGDTQYF.

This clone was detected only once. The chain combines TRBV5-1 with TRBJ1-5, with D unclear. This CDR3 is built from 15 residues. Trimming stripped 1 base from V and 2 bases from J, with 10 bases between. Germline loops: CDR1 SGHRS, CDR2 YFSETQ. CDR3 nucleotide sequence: TGCGCCAGCAGCTTGCTGGGCGAGGGCAATCAGCCCCAGCATTTT. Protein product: CASSLLGEGNQPQHF.